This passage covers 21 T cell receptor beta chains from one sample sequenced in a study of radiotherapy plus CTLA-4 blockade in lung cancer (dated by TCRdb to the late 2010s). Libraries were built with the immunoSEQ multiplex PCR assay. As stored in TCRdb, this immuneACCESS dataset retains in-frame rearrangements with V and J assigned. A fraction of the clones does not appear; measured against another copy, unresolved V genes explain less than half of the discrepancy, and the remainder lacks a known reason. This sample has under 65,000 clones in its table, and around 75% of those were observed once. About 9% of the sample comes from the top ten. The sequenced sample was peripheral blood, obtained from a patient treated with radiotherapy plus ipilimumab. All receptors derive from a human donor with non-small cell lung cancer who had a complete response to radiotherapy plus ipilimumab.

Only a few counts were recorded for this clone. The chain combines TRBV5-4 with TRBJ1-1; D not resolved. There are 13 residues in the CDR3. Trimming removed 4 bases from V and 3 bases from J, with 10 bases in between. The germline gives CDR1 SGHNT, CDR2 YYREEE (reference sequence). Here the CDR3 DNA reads TGTGCCAGCAGCACCTACAGCTACACTGAAGCTTTCTTT. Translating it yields CASSTYSYTEAFF.

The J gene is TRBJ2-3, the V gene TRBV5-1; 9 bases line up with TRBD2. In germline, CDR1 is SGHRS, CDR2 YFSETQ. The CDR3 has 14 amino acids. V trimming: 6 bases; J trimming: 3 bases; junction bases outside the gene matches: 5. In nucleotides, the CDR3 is TGCGCCAGCACCCGGGCGGGGGGGACAGATACGCAGTATTTT. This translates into CASTRAGGTDTQYF. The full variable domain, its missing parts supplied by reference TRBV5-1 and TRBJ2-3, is KAGVTQTPRYLIKTRGQQVTLSCSPISGHRSVSWYQQTPGQGLQFLFEYFSETQRNKGNFPGRFSGRQFSNSRSEMNVSTLELGDSALYLCASTRAGGTDTQYFGPGTRLTVL.

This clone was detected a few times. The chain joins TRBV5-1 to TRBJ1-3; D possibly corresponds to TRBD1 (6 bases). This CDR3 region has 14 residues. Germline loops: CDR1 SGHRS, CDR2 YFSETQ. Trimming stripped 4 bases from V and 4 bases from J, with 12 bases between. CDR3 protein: CASSVQGSGNTIYF. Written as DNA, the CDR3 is TGCGCCAGCAGCGTACAGGGTTCGGGAAACACCATATATTTT.

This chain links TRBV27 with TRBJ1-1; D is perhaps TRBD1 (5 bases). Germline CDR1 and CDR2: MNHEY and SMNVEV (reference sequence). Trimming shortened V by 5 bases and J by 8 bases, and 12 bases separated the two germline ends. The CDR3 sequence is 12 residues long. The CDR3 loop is CASSRWGEEAFF. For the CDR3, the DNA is TGTGCCAGCAGTCGGTGGGGGGAGGAAGCTTTCTTT.

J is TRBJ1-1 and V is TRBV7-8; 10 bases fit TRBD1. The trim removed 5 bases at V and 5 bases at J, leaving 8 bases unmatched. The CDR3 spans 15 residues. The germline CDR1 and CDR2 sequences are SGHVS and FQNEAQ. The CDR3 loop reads CASSTGTGDVTEAFF. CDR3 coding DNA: TGTGCCAGCAGCACGGGGACAGGGGATGTAACTGAAGCTTTCTTT.

The CDR3 is CASNERTSGGADTQYF. DNA for the CDR3: TGTGCCAGCAATGAGAGGACTAGCGGGGGGGCTGATACGCAGTATTTT. This sequence joins TRBV25-1 and TRBJ2-3; 15 bases are shared with TRBD2. The CDR3 is 16 residues long. Losses at the gene ends were 7 bases for V and 6 bases for J; bases not matched to a gene: 8. Germline V gene sequence: CDR1 MGHDK, CDR2 SYGVNS.

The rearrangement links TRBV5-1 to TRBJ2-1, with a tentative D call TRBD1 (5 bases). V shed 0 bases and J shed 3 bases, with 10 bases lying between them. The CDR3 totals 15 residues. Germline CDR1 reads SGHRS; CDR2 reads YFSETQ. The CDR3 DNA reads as TGCGCCAGCAGCTTGGAGGGGTGGGACTACAATGAGCAGTTCTTC. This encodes CASSLEGWDYNEQFF.

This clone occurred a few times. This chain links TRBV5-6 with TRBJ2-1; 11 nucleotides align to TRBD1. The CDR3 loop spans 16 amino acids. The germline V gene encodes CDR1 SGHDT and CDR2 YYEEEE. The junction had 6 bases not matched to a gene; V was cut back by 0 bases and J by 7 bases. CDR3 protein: CASSLEWTGGGNEQFF. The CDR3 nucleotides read TGTGCCAGCAGCTTGGAGTGGACAGGGGGCGGGAATGAGCAGTTCTTC. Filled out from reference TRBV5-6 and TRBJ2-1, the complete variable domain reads DAGVTQSPTHLIKTRGQQVTLRCSPKSGHDTVSWYQQALGQGPQFIFQYYEEEERQRGNFPDRFSGHQFPNYSSELNVNALLLGDSALYLCASSLEWTGGGNEQFFGPGTRLTVL.

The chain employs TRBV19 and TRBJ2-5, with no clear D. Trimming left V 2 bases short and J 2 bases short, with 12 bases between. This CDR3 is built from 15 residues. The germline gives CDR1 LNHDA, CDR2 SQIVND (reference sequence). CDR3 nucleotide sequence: TGTGCCAGTAGTATAACACGAACACGACAAGAGACCCAGTACTTC. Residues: CASSITRTRQETQYF. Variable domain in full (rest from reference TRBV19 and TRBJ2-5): DGGITQSPKYLFRKEGQNVTLSCEQNLNHDAMYWYRQDPGQGLRLIYYSQIVNDFQKGDIAEGYSVSREKKESFPLTVTSAQKNPTAFYLCASSITRTRQETQYFGPGTRLLVL.

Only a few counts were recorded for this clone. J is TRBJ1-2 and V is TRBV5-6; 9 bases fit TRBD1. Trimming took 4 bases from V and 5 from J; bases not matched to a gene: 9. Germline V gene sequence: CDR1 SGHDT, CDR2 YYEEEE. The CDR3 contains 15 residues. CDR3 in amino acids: CASSTTKGTGYGYTF. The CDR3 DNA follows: TGTGCCAGCAGCACCACTAAAGGGACAGGGTATGGCTACACCTTC.

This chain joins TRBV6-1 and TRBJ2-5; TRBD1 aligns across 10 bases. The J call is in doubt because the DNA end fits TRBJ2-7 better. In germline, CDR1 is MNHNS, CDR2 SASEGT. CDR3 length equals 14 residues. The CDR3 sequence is CASRGTGEPYEQYF. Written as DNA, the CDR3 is TGTGCCAGCAGGGGGACAGGGGAGCCCTACGAGCAGTACTTC.

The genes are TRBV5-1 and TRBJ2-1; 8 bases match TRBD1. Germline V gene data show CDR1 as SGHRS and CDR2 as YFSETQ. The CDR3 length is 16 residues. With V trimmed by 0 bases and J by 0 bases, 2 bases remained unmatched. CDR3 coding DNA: TGCGCCAGCAGCTTGGGGACAGGGACCTCCTACAATGAGCAGTTCTTC. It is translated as CASSLGTGTSYNEQFF.

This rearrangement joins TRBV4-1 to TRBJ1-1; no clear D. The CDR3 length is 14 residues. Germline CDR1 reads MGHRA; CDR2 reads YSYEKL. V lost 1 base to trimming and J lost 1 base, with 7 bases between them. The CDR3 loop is CASSQGGGNTEAFF. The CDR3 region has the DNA TGCGCCAGCAGCCAAGGGGGAGGGAACACTGAAGCTTTCTTT.

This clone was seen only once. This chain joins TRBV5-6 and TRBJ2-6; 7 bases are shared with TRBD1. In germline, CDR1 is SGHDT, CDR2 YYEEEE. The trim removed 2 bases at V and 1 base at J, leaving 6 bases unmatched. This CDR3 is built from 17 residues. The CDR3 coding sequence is TGTGCCAGCAGCTTTGGTCAGGGGGTATCTGGGGCCAACGTCCTGACTTTC. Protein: CASSFGQGVSGANVLTF.

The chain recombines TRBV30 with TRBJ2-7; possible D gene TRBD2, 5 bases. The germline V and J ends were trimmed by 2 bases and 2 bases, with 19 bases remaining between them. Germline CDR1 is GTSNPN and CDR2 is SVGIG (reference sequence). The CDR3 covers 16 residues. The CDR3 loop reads CAWSFPLLGRAYEQYF. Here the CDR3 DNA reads TGTGCCTGGAGTTTCCCTTTGCTAGGGCGGGCCTACGAGCAGTACTTC.

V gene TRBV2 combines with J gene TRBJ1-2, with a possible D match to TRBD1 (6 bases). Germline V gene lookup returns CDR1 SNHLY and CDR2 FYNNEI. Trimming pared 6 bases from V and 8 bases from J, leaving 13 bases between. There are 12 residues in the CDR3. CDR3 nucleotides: TGTGCCAGCAGCCGGGCAGGGGAAGGCTACACCTTC. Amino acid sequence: CASSRAGEGYTF. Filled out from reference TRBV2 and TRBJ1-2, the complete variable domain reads EPEVTQTPSHQVTQMGQEVILRCVPISNHLYFYWYRQILGQKVEFLVSFYNNEISEKSEIFDDQFSVERPDGSNFTLKIRSTKLEDSAMYFCASSRAGEGYTFGSGTRLTVV.

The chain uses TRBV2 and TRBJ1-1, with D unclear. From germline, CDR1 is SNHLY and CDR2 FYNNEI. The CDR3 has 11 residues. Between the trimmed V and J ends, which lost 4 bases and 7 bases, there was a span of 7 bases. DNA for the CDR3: TGTGCCAGCAGTGCTGTTCTTGAAGCTTTCTTT. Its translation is CASSAVLEAFF.

The CDR3: CASSSQGFQPQHF. Here the CDR3 DNA reads TGTGCCAGCAGCTCCCAGGGGTTCCAGCCCCAGCATTTT. The J gene is TRBJ1-5, the V gene TRBV5-6; a possible D gene is TRBD1 (6 bases). Germline values: CDR1 SGHDT, CDR2 YYEEEE. The CDR3 consists of 13 residues. Deletions cut 3 bases from V and 7 bases from J, with 11 bases between.

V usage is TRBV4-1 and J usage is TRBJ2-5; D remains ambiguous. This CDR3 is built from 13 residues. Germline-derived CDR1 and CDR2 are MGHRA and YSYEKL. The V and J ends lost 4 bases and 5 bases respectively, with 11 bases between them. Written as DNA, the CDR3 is TGCGCCAGCAGCCGGCTAGTAGGCGAGACCCAGTACTTC. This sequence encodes CASSRLVGETQYF.

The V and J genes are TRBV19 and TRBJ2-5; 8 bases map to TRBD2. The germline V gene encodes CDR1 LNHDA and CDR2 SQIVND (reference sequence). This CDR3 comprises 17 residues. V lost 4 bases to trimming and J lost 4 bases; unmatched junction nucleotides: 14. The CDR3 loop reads CASSRRTVSGAGETQYF. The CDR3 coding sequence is TGTGCCAGTAGTAGAAGAACGGTTAGCGGGGCAGGAGAGACCCAGTACTTC. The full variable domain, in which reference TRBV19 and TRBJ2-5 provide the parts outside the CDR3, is DGGITQSPKYLFRKEGQNVTLSCEQNLNHDAMYWYRQDPGQGLRLIYYSQIVNDFQKGDIAEGYSVSREKKESFPLTVTSAQKNPTAFYLCASSRRTVSGAGETQYFGPGTRLLVL.

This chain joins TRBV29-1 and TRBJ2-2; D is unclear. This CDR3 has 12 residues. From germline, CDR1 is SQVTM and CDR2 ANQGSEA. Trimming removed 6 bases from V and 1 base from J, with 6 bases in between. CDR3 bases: TGCAGCGTCCACGGGAACACCGGGGAGCTGTTTTTT. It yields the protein CSVHGNTGELFF.